These 8 T cell receptor beta chains were all obtained from the same sample, sequenced in a study of blood T cells in healthy people across ages. Primed by a sample-barcoded 5' primer and a J-beta primer mix, a second PCR proceeded for 7 to 11 cycles. Using its own MiXCR run on the 5' RACE reads, TCRdb lists one record per CDR3 protein. Here the sample spans about a million distinct CDR3 sequences, roughly 47% being singletons. The sample was blood. These receptors originate from an older woman in good health.

This clonotype was seen only a few times. The rearrangement uses TRBV4-2 and TRBJ1-6; 9 nucleotides match TRBD1. V lost 3 bases, J lost 9 bases, and 12 bases stayed unmatched. The V gene's germline CDR1 is LGHNA and CDR2 YNFKEQ. The CDR3 loop spans 17 amino acids. The CDR3 sequence: CASSHPGQGDSGSPLHF. DNA of the CDR3: TGTGCCAGCAGCCACCCGGGACAGGGTGACAGTGGTTCACCCCTCCACTTT.

The V and J genes are TRBV18 and TRBJ2-5; possibly TRBD2 for D (6 bases). Germline-derived CDR1 and CDR2 are KGHSH and LQKENI. The CDR3 is made up of 16 amino acids. Trimming left V 2 bases short and J 0 bases short, with 13 bases between. CDR3: CASSPVGGGYQETQYF. The DNA for the CDR3 is TGTGCCAGCTCACCAGTGGGAGGAGGGTACCAAGAGACCCAGTACTTC.

The chain employs TRBV20-1 and TRBJ2-7, with TRBD2 matching 8 bases. With 5 bases clipped from V and 4 bases from J, the junction kept 13 bases outside the gene matches. Germline V lookup: CDR1 DFQATT, CDR2 SNEGSKA (reference sequence). The CDR3 has 15 amino acids. The CDR3 DNA reads TGCAGTGCTGGGTCCACTAGCGGAGGGGTTTACGAGCAGTACTTC. Translated, it gives CSAGSTSGGVYEQYF.

This rearrangement joins TRBV6-2 or TRBV6-3 to TRBJ2-5; 7 positions agree with TRBD2. The CDR3 spans 14 residues. V lost 6 bases and J lost 2; bases outside the gene matches: 6. Germline V gives CDR1 MNHEY, CDR2 SVGEGT. CDR3 in amino acids: CASSHGGRQETQYF. The CDR3 coding sequence is TGTGCCAGCAGCCACGGGGGGAGGCAAGAGACCCAGTACTTC.

This clonotype was counted a few times. The chain couples TRBV29-1 to TRBJ1-1; weak D call: TRBD1 (5 bases). Per germline, CDR1 SQVTM and CDR2 ANQGSEA. V lost 2 bases to trimming and J lost 1 base, with 23 bases between them. This CDR3 has 18 amino acids. CDR3 DNA sequence: TGCAGCGTTGAACGGTTTAGAGGGACCCTCTCTGGGAACACTGAAGCTTTCTTT. Translated, it gives CSVERFRGTLSGNTEAFF.

The rearrangement uses TRBV7-2 and TRBJ1-6; D possibly corresponds to TRBD1 (5 bases). Germline loops: CDR1 SGHTA, CDR2 FQGNSA. Trimming left V 1 base short and J 11 bases short, with 18 bases between. The CDR3 has 16 amino acids. CDR3 DNA sequence: TGTGCCAGCAGCTTAGAGGTTTCGGGGGAATGGACACCCCTCCACTTT. This encodes CASSLEVSGEWTPLHF.

There are a few counts of this clonotype. The chain couples TRBV9 to TRBJ2-7; D call uncertain. The germline V and J ends were trimmed by 4 bases and 0 bases, with 8 bases remaining between them. The CDR3 runs 13 residues. Germline CDR1 reads SGDLS; CDR2 reads YYNGEE. Here the CDR3 reads CASSQSASYEQYF. The DNA for the CDR3 is TGTGCCAGCAGCCAAAGTGCCTCCTACGAGCAGTACTTC. Supplemented by reference TRBV9 and TRBJ2-7, the full variable domain reads DSGVTQTPKHLITATGQRVTLRCSPRSGDLSVYWYQQSLDQGLQFLIQYYNGEERAKGNILERFSAQQFPDLHSELNLSSLELGDSALYFCASSQSASYEQYFGPGTRLTVT.

V gene TRBV19 combines with J gene TRBJ2-4; D may be TRBD1 (5 bases). Germline V gene lookup returns CDR1 LNHDA and CDR2 SQIVND (reference sequence). V was trimmed by 5 bases and J by 13 bases, leaving 18 bases between them. This CDR3 contains 13 residues. The CDR3 sequence is CASSLHDSGEQYF. DNA for the CDR3: TGTGCCAGTAGTCTCCACGACAGTGGTGAGCAGTACTTC.